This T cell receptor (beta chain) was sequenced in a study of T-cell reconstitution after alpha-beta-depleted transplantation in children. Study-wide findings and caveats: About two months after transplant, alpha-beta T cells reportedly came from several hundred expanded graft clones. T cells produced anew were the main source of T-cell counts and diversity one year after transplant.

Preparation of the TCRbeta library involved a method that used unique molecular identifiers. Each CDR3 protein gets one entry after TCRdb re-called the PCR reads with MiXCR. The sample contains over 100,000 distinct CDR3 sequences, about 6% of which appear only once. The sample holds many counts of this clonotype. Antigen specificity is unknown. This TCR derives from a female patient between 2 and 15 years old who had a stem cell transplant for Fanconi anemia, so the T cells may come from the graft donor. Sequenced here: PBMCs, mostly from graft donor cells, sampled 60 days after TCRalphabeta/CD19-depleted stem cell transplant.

The CDR3 loop is CASSLTDRLNTGELFF. The CDR3 DNA is TGTGCCAGCAGCCTTACGGACAGGTTGAACACCGGGGAGCTGTTTTTT. The chain has TRBV3-1 and TRBJ2-2; 7 nucleotides agree with TRBD1. Germline V lookup: CDR1 LGHDT, CDR2 YNNKEL (reference sequence). This CDR3 contains 16 residues. Trimming cost V 4 bases and J 1 base; bases outside gene matches: 6.